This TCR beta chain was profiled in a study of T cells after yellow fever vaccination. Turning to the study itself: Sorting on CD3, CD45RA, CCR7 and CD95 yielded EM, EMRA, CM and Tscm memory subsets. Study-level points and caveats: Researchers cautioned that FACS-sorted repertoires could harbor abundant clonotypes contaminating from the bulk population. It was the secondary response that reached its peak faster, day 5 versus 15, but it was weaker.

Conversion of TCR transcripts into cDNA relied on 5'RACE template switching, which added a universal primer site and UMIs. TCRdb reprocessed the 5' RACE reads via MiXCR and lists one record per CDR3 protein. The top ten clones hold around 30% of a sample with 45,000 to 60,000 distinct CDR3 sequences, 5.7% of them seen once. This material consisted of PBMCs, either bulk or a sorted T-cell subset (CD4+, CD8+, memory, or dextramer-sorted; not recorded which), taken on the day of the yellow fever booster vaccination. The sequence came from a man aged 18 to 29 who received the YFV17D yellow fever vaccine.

The DNA of the CDR3 is TGTGCCAGCAGCTTTCGGGGGGTAACCTACGAGCAGTACGTC. This codes for CASSFRGVTYEQYV. This chain connects TRBV5-4 to TRBJ2-7, with 7 bases lining up with TRBD2. This CDR3 has 14 amino acids. V lost 2 bases, J lost 2 bases, and 4 bases stayed unmatched. Germline V gives CDR1 SGHNT, CDR2 YYREEE (reference sequence).